The rows below give T cell receptor beta chains drawn from one sample of a study of blood T cell repertoires in COVID-19. Only in-frame clones appear in the TCRdb table, and some are missing; sequencing was by immunoSEQ multiplex PCR. The sample gives approximately 200,000 clones, roughly 90% of which show up once; 4.5% to 5.5% is in the top ten. The sequenced sample consisted of PBMCs or T cells enriched from blood (not recorded which). The receptors come from a woman aged 25-40 years who had been exposed to COVID-19. Each CDR3 is given with its conserved first and last residue. The size field is filled for only some rows; it gives once, few, many or a size class.

clone_size	cdr3_length	v_call	j_call	cdr3_aa
.	18	TRBV19	TRBJ1-5	CASSIRTGGVRGNQPQHF
.	16	TRBV21-1	TRBJ1-6	CASSTSMGSYNSPLHF
.	14	TRBV24-1	TRBJ2-5	CATSDSGIQETQYF
.	15	TRBV30	TRBJ2-2	CAWSVRPGSAGELFF
once	12	TRBV5-1	TRBJ1-2	CASSVTGSGYTF
.	15	TRBV28	TRBJ2-7	CASSSGQGARYEQYF
.	17	TRBV5-1	TRBJ2-6	CASSLRPTESGANVLTF
.	14	TRBV19	TRBJ2-7	CASSHPPRGYEQYF
once	14	TRBV4-1	TRBJ2-5	CASSQIPNQETQYF
.	16	TRBV7-8	TRBJ2-1	CASSPRASGGNNEQFF
.	16	TRBV3-1/TRBV3-2	TRBJ2-2	CASSQDHGGDTGELFF
.	14	TRBV18	TRBJ1-5	CASSSTGSDQPQHF
.	15	TRBV7-2	TRBJ1-2	CASSPDRVLGYGYTF
.	12	TRBV2	TRBJ2-7	CASIGLSWEQYF
.	15	TRBV5-1	TRBJ1-2	CASSLAPGGNYGYTF
.	14	TRBV19	TRBJ1-2	CASRAGGQVAGYTF
.	14	TRBV19	TRBJ2-3	CASSPGQGSNTQYF
.	16	TRBV11-3	TRBJ1-6	CASSLGGQGNNSPLHF
.	17	TRBV3-1/TRBV3-2	TRBJ2-1	CASSQRLAGDYYNEQFF
.	14	TRBV18	TRBJ2-7	CASSPGQLRGEQYF
.	15	TRBV5-4	TRBJ1-4	CASSAGQGGFEKLFF
.	17	TRBV7-8	TRBJ2-7	CASSYTGPGASSYEQYF
.	15	TRBV9	TRBJ1-1	CASSAGGGGFTEAFF
few	15	TRBV6-5	TRBJ2-3	CASSYQGHDTDTQYF
.	17	TRBV5-8	TRBJ2-1	CASSLGLTLSSYNEQFF
.	14	TRBV29-1	TRBJ1-2	CSVEGGGPGYGYTF
.	15	TRBV19	TRBJ2-5	CASRRDRGSHETQYF
.	13	TRBV12-3/TRBV12-4	TRBJ1-3	CASSRTSGNTIYF
.	13	TRBV2	TRBJ2-7	CASRGLAGDGQYF
.	15	TRBV13	TRBJ1-2	CASSPRTGANYGYTF
.	15	TRBV3-1/TRBV3-2	TRBJ2-1	CASSRQGGLGNEQFF
once	16	TRBV6-1	TRBJ1-1	CASSESHGTKSQVAFF
.	15	TRBV11-2	TRBJ2-1	CASSLDGAGKVEQFF
once	12	TRBV21-1	TRBJ1-4	CASSTPGKKLFF
.	12	TRBV29-1	TRBJ1-2	CSVGDTFDGYTF
.	13	TRBV2	TRBJ1-6	CASSVGPSSPLHF
.	14	TRBV11-2	TRBJ2-7	CASSLWRQAYEQYF
.	14	TRBV5-1	TRBJ1-1	CASSSGGSGTEAFF
.	16	TRBV4-2	TRBJ1-3	CASSQLRTDSGNTIYF
.	13	TRBV20-1	TRBJ1-1	CSASSGVRTEAFF
.	14	TRBV20-1	TRBJ2-7	CSASLAGATYEQYF
.	13	TRBV6-5	TRBJ1-1	CASSYSAVTEAFF
.	16	TRBV6-1	TRBJ1-1	CASSGTPGQPNTEAFF
.	16	TRBV12-5	TRBJ2-3	CASGLGFAGGADTQYF
.	11	TRBV27	TRBJ2-7	CASSPGYEQYF
.	13	TRBV30	TRBJ1-1	CAWSVPGAPEAFF
.	13	TRBV6-6	TRBJ1-2	CASSYTGGNGYTF
.	14	TRBV20-1	TRBJ2-2	CSASPRLNTGELFF
.	12	TRBV27	TRBJ2-7	CASRQGGNEQYF